This paragraph covers one T cell receptor beta chain sequence. Clones were read by immunoSEQ multiplex PCR, and TCRdb kept only the in-frame ones, dropping some. The repertoire holds approximately 200,000 clones, 85% seen once, with about 17% in the top ten. The CDR3 has 14 residues. These data come from a study of blood T cell repertoires in COVID-19. The receptor was isolated from a man in his forties who had recovered from COVID-19. V gene TRBV21-1 combines with J gene TRBJ2-5; the listed D gene, TRBD2, was not tested against the DNA. TRBV21-1 is given as a pseudogene. The sequenced sample consisted of PBMCs or T cells enriched from blood (not recorded which). In DNA form, the CDR3 reads TGTGCCAGCCGGAGGGTGCACGGACAAGAGACCCAGTACTTC. Its translation: CASRRVHGQETQYF.